The rows below give T cell receptor beta chains drawn from one sample of a study of T cell changes during pregnancy in multiple sclerosis. Here immunoSEQ multiplex PCR was the method, and the copy in TCRdb shows in-frame clones only, minus some. The data show 60,000 to 90,000 clones, with approximately 90% seen just once and roughly 1.7% held by the top ten. This sample comprised peripheral blood, obtained in the first trimester of pregnancy. These receptors were obtained from a female donor in good health, enrolled as a control in a pregnancy study. Both conserved end residues are part of each CDR3. The D gene is left open where the match is weak. Clone sizes are given selectively: once, few, many, or a class where the clone is expanded.

TRBJ1-1 . . TRBV2 CASSGTVLNTEAFF TGTGCCAGCAGTGGAACGGTATTGAACACTGAAGCTTTCTTT
TRBJ2-3 . . TRBV5-1 CASSLAGDSTDTQYF TGCGCCAGCAGCTTGGCAGGGGACAGCACAGATACGCAGTATTTT
TRBJ2-3 . . TRBV6-1 CASSENPGGRRTDTQYF TGTGCCAGCAGTGAAAACCCCGGGGGACGGCGCACAGATACGCAGTATTTT
TRBJ1-1 . TRBD1 TRBV7-9 CASSSPEGAVTEAFF TGTGCCAGCAGCTCCCCGGAGGGGGCCGTCACTGAAGCTTTCTTT
TRBJ1-4 . TRBD1 TRBV5-8 CASSLGAGQGVEKLFF TGTGCCAGCAGCCTGGGGGCCGGACAGGGGGTTGAAAAACTGTTTTTT
TRBJ2-1 . . TRBV19 CASTPGLPNEQFF TGTGCCAGTACCCCGGGACTCCCGAATGAGCAGTTCTTC
TRBJ1-2 . . TRBV6-1 CASSDPGILYGYTF TGTGCCAGCAGCGACCCGGGAATCCTCTATGGCTACACCTTC
TRBJ2-7 . TRBD1 TRBV5-1 CASSLAGRTGGFYEQYF TGCGCCAGCAGCTTGGCAGGGAGGACAGGGGGATTCTACGAGCAGTACTTC
TRBJ2-7 once TRBD2 TRBV19 CASSGSRVAGSYEQYF TGTGCCAGTAGTGGTTCCCGCGTAGCGGGCTCCTACGAGCAGTACTTC
TRBJ2-7 . TRBD2 TRBV28 CASSSSATSGHPYEQYF TGTGCCAGCAGTTCTTCAGCGACTAGCGGACACCCTTACGAGCAGTACTTC
TRBJ2-1 . TRBD2 TRBV6-1 CASSYGTSQFF TGTGCCAGCAGTTACGGGACTAGCCAGTTCTTC
TRBJ1-1 . TRBD1 TRBV7-9 CASSPRGQGEAFF TGTGCCAGCAGCCCCCGAGGACAGGGCGAAGCTTTCTTT
TRBJ2-7 . TRBD2 TRBV4-1 CASSQEGGPGEQYF TGCGCCAGCAGCCAAGAGGGAGGGCCCGGCGAGCAGTACTTC
TRBJ2-5 . . TRBV5-1 CASSLLGGQETQYF TGCGCCAGCAGCTTGCTAGGCGGTCAAGAGACCCAGTACTTC
TRBJ1-5 . TRBD1 TRBV15 CATSRAGTGWSQPQHF TGTGCCACCAGCAGAGCCGGGACAGGGTGGAGCCAGCCCCAGCATTTT
TRBJ2-3 once TRBD1 TRBV2 CASSTDRATDTQYF TGTGCCAGCAGTACGGACAGGGCCACAGATACGCAGTATTTT
TRBJ2-3 . TRBD2 TRBV18 CASSSSPWTSGRGISTDTQYF TGTGCCAGCTCATCAAGTCCGTGGACTAGCGGGAGAGGCATTAGCACAGATACGCAGTATTTT
TRBJ1-2 . . TRBV7-8 CASSHRDTNYGYTF TGTGCCAGCAGCCACCGGGACACGAACTATGGCTACACCTTC
TRBJ1-1 few . TRBV2 CASSETGHTEAFF TGTGCCAGCAGTGAAACAGGGCACACTGAAGCTTTCTTT
TRBJ2-3 . . TRBV29-1 CSVLTVRTDTQYF TGCAGCGTTTTGACAGTACGCACAGATACGCAGTATTTT
TRBJ1-3 . . TRBV2 CASKSDISGNTIYF TGTGCCAGCAAATCGGACATCTCTGGAAACACCATATATTTT
TRBJ2-7 . . TRBV5-1 CASRHSGSSYEQYF TGCGCCAGCCGCCACAGCGGTAGCTCCTACGAGCAGTACTTC
TRBJ1-1 . . TRBV4-1 CASSQWETNTEAFF TGCGCCAGCAGCCAATGGGAGACCAACACTGAAGCTTTCTTT
TRBJ2-5 . TRBD2 TRBV29-1 CSVVRTSGILKTQYF TGCAGCGTTGTCCGGACTAGCGGGATCCTAAAGACCCAGTACTTC
TRBJ2-1 . TRBD2 TRBV6-6 CASSYGGRAFGNEQFF TGTGCCAGCAGTTACGGCGGGAGGGCCTTCGGTAATGAGCAGTTCTTC
TRBJ1-4 . . TRBV5-6 CASSPGATNEKLFF TGTGCCAGCAGCCCAGGGGCAACTAATGAAAAACTGTTTTTT
TRBJ2-2 . . TRBV2 CASSGQSSNTGELFF TGTGCCAGCAGTGGACAGTCTTCGAACACCGGGGAGCTGTTTTTT
TRBJ2-3 . . TRBV28 CASSPRFEEQDTQYF TGTGCCAGCAGCCCCCGGTTTGAGGAGCAAGATACGCAGTATTTT
TRBJ2-7 once TRBD1 TRBV18 CASSPNTGASYEQYF TGTGCCAGCTCACCAAATACAGGGGCCTCCTACGAGCAGTACTTC
TRBJ2-4 . . TRBV2 CASSEAGRLAKNIQYF TGTGCCAGCAGTGAGGCGGGCAGACTAGCCAAAAACATTCAGTACTTC
TRBJ1-2 . TRBD1 TRBV28 CASSLDGTGGGYTF TGTGCCAGCAGTTTAGACGGGACAGGGGGAGGCTACACCTTC
TRBJ1-3 . . TRBV21-1 CAKGQFRSGNTIYF TGTGCCAAGGGACAGTTTCGCTCTGGAAACACCATATATTTT
TRBJ2-7 . . TRBV10-3 CAISGGTVYEQYF TGTGCCATCAGTGGCGGGACAGTCTACGAGCAGTACTTC
TRBJ2-7 . TRBD1 TRBV2 CAGGQDHSYEQYF TGTGCCGGGGGACAGGATCACTCCTACGAGCAGTACTTC
TRBJ2-7 . . TRBV27 CASSQVAYYEQYF TGTGCCAGCAGCCAAGTAGCCTATTACGAGCAGTACTTC
TRBJ1-2 . TRBD1 TRBV28 CASRGGGRGNYGYTF TGTGCCAGCAGGGGGGGCGGCAGGGGGAACTATGGCTACACCTTC
TRBJ2-2 . TRBD1 TRBV6-1 CASSEGGTGFYIGELFF TGTGCCAGCAGTGAAGGCGGGACAGGGTTTTATATAGGGGAGCTGTTTTTT
TRBJ2-5 . TRBD1 TRBV18 CASSPPDRRETQYF TGTGCCAGCTCACCCCCGGACAGGCGGGAGACCCAGTACTTC
TRBJ1-2 . . TRBV5-6 CASSPNAGKGYGYTF TGTGCCAGCAGCCCGAACGCAGGGAAGGGCTATGGCTACACCTTC
TRBJ2-5 . . TRBV5-1 CASSSRAGRTETQYF TGCGCCAGCAGCTCTCGGGCAGGGAGGACGGAGACCCAGTACTTC
TRBJ1-1 . TRBD1 TRBV5-8 CASSSQGYTEAFF TGTGCCAGCAGCTCACAGGGGTACACTGAAGCTTTCTTT
TRBJ2-7 . TRBD1 TRBV5-3 CARSFRPGQHYEQYF TGTGCCAGAAGCTTCCGACCGGGACAGCACTACGAGCAGTACTTC
TRBJ1-4 . . TRBV29-1 CSVVGEKLFF TGCAGCGTTGTCGGGGAAAAACTGTTTTTT
TRBJ2-3 . . TRBV11-3 CASSLSPGVTQYF TGTGCCAGCAGCTTATCCCCCGGTGTTACGCAGTATTTT
TRBJ2-7 . TRBD2 TRBV5-4 CASGQAGEPYEQYF TGTGCCAGCGGGCAAGCGGGAGAGCCCTACGAGCAGTACTTC
TRBJ2-7 once . TRBV6-5 CASSYYGSHSGEQYF TGTGCCAGCAGTTACTATGGCTCCCATAGCGGCGAGCAGTACTTC
TRBJ2-3 . TRBD2 TRBV9 CASSRLAGEAGDTQYF TGTGCCAGCAGCAGACTAGCGGGAGAGGCTGGGGATACGCAGTATTTT
TRBJ1-2 . . TRBV5-1 CASSLGTAVNYGYTF TGCGCCAGCAGCTTGGGGACAGCTGTTAACTATGGCTACACCTTC
TRBJ2-5 . TRBD1 TRBV13 CASSSGTGETQYF TGTGCCAGCAGCTCCGGGACAGGGGAGACCCAGTACTTC
TRBJ1-2 . . TRBV6-6 CASSYPGRADYGYTF TGTGCCAGCAGTTACCCCGGCAGGGCTGACTATGGCTACACCTTC
TRBJ2-1 . TRBD2 TRBV28 CASTPVRIREGEQFF TGTGCCAGCACCCCCGTTAGAATTCGGGAGGGAGAGCAGTTCTTC